These 28 T cell receptor beta chains were all obtained from the same sample, sequenced in a study of blood T cell repertoires in COVID-19. Clones were read by immunoSEQ multiplex PCR, and TCRdb kept only the in-frame ones, dropping some. The repertoire has approximately 300,000 clones, 80% to 90% of them found once; the top ten carry roughly 1.2%. Sequenced: peripheral blood. The receptor set was obtained from a woman aged 45-65 years with acute or convalescent COVID-19.

In DNA, the CDR3 is TGTGCCAGCAGCAACGACAGGGGGTACACCGGGGAGCTGTTTTTT. This translates into CASSNDRGYTGELFF. The chain combines TRBV5-8 with TRBJ2-2; 9 nucleotides match TRBD1. The CDR3 sequence is 15 residues long. V was clipped by 4 bases and J by 3 bases; unmatched bases: 4. Looked up from germline, CDR1 is SGHTS and CDR2 is YDEGEE.

This clone was seen once. This chain uses TRBV5-1 with TRBJ2-5; 8 nucleotides align to TRBD1. The CDR3 contains 17 residues. Germline-derived CDR1 and CDR2 are SGHRS and YFSETQ. J was trimmed by 2 bases and V by 4 bases; bases with no gene match: 13. CDR3 protein: CASSTEGMTGVQETQYF. CDR3 DNA: TGCGCCAGCAGCACGGAAGGAATGACAGGGGTACAAGAGACCCAGTACTTC.

The CDR3 sequence: CASSSDSAYGYTF. CDR3 DNA sequence: TGTGCCAGCAGCTCGGACTCAGCCTATGGCTACACCTTC. The chain has TRBV5-4 and TRBJ1-2; D not resolved. Trimming took off 3 bases at V and 4 bases at J, with 10 bases between the two ends. Germline lookup yields CDR1 SGHNT and CDR2 YYREEE (reference sequence). CDR3 length: 13 amino acids.

The rearrangement links TRBV2 to TRBJ2-3; 7 bases fit TRBD1. The V gene end was trimmed by 3 bases and the J gene end by 1 base; junction bases not matched to a gene: 4. Looked up from germline, CDR1 is SNHLY and CDR2 is FYNNEI. This CDR3 spans 15 amino acids. Here the CDR3 reads CASSDDREGTDTQYF. In DNA form, the CDR3 reads TGTGCCAGCAGTGACGACAGGGAAGGCACAGATACGCAGTATTTT.

This chain links TRBV13 with TRBJ1-4; D gene unclear. Germline CDR1 PRHDT, CDR2 FYEKMQ (reference sequence). V was pared by 1 base and J by 4 bases, with 4 bases between. This CDR3 comprises 13 residues. In DNA, the CDR3 is TGTGCCAGCAGCTTAGATCGTAATGAAAAACTGTTTTTT. This translates into CASSLDRNEKLFF.

The rearrangement joins TRBV27 to TRBJ1-2, with TRBD1 identical over 11 bases. This CDR3 has 17 amino acids. J gave up 2 bases and V 5 bases, and 10 bases lay outside the gene matches. Germline CDR1 MNHEY, CDR2 SMNVEV (reference sequence). CDR3 region: CASSTRTGGGKNYGYTF. CDR3 coding DNA: TGTGCCAGCAGTACCCGGACAGGGGGCGGTAAAAACTATGGCTACACCTTC.

The chain has TRBV18 and TRBJ2-2, with D perhaps TRBD2 (5 bases). The germline V and J ends were trimmed by 3 bases and 0 bases, with 14 bases remaining between them. This CDR3 region has 17 residues. The germline gives CDR1 KGHSH, CDR2 LQKENI. CDR3 in DNA: TGTGCCAGCTCACCCTCGGCCGGGAACGCGAACACCGGGGAGCTGTTTTTT. Its translation is CASSPSAGNANTGELFF. Based on the CDR3 plus reference TRBV18 and TRBJ2-2, the full variable domain is NAGVMQNPRHLVRRRGQEARLRCSPMKGHSHVYWYRQLPEEGLKFMVYLQKENIIDESGMPKERFSAEFPKEGPSILRIQQVVRGDSAAYFCASSPSAGNANTGELFFGEGSRLTVL.

The chain has TRBV13 and TRBJ2-3; 16 nucleotides align to TRBD2. The CDR3 extends over 16 amino acids. Germline lookup yields CDR1 PRHDT and CDR2 FYEKMQ (reference sequence). After removal of 7 bases from V and 5 bases from J, the junction contained 6 bases not matched to a gene. This chain's CDR3 is CASMGTSGGARDTQYF. The CDR3 region has the DNA TGTGCCAGCATGGGGACTAGCGGGGGGGCTAGAGATACGCAGTATTTT.

The chain is built from TRBV12-3 or TRBV12-4 and TRBJ2-5, with D possibly being TRBD1 (5 bases). The CDR3 consists of 13 residues. Trimming took 2 bases from V and 7 from J, leaving 11 bases between them. The CDR3 reads CASSLLGVVTQYF. CDR3 DNA: TGTGCCAGCAGTTTACTAGGGGTTGTGACCCAGTACTTC.

V is TRBV19 and J is TRBJ1-1; TRBD1 might be the D (6 bases). The CDR3 has 14 amino acids. The germline gives CDR1 LNHDA, CDR2 SQIVND (reference sequence). The CDR3 DNA is TGTGCTGCCTGGGGGGGCCCGCCGAAAATCGAAGCTTTCTTT. Translated: CAAWGGPPKIEAFF.

As regards this clone: Other nucleotide sequences in the sample specify the same CDR3. The genes are TRBV24-1 and TRBJ1-2; the D is unclear. The CDR3 loop spans 13 amino acids. Germline CDR1 reads KGHDR; CDR2 reads SFDVKD. The V and J ends lost 3 bases and 4 bases respectively, with 8 bases between them. The CDR3 protein is CATSDEGGYGYTF. CDR3 nucleotide sequence: TGTGCCACCAGTGATGAGGGAGGCTATGGCTACACCTTC.

This chain connects TRBV2 to TRBJ1-2, with D unclear. The CDR3 length is 13 residues. Germline CDR1 is SNHLY and CDR2 is FYNNEI. V was shortened by 6 bases and J by 3 bases, with 11 bases between the two germline ends. In nucleotides, the CDR3 is TGTGCCAGCAGAGCGGACGGAGACTATGGCTACACCTTC. It codes for CASRADGDYGYTF. Full variable domain (missing parts from reference TRBV2 and TRBJ1-2): EPEVTQTPSHQVTQMGQEVILRCVPISNHLYFYWYRQILGQKVEFLVSFYNNEISEKSEIFDDQFSVERPDGSNFTLKIRSTKLEDSAMYFCASRADGDYGYTFGSGTRLTVV.

V is TRBV6-4 and J is TRBJ2-1, with no clear D. V lost 4 bases to trimming and J lost 0 bases, with 10 bases between them. The CDR3 extends over 15 amino acids. Germline CDR1 is MRHNA and CDR2 is SNTAGT. The CDR3 region has the DNA TGTGCCAGCAGTGCACAGAGCAGCTCCTACAATGAGCAGTTCTTC. Translation gives CASSAQSSSYNEQFF.

The rearrangement joins TRBV18 to TRBJ2-1; TRBD2 aligns across 10 bases. Germline CDR1 KGHSH, CDR2 LQKENI. The CDR3 loop spans 16 amino acids. V gave up 6 bases and J gave up 9 bases; unmatched junction bases: 14. DNA for the CDR3: TGTGCCAGCTCTCTTAGGACTAGCGGAGGTGGAAGTGAGCAGTTCTTC. This sequence encodes CASSLRTSGGGSEQFF.

The chain uses TRBV5-1 and TRBJ2-3; 11 bases are shared with TRBD2. With 5 bases clipped from V and 2 bases from J, the junction kept 10 bases outside the gene matches. CDR1 SGHRS and CDR2 YFSETQ come from the germline V gene. The CDR3 is 17 residues long. CDR3 coding DNA: TGCGCCAGCAGTCCCACTATGACTAGCGGGGTCACAGATACGCAGTATTTT. Translated: CASSPTMTSGVTDTQYF.

The chain couples TRBV28 to TRBJ2-5; 9 bases map to TRBD1. This CDR3 contains 15 residues. The junction had 9 bases not matched to a gene; V was cut back by 5 bases and J by 5 bases. Germline CDR1 and CDR2: MDHEN and SYDVKM. The DNA of the CDR3 is TGTGCCAGCAGTCCACCCGGGACAGGGCTGGAGACCCAGTACTTC. Translation gives CASSPPGTGLETQYF.

V usage is TRBV5-4 and J usage is TRBJ2-3; 8 bases match TRBD1. This CDR3 comprises 15 residues. V lost 5 bases, J lost 1 base, and 6 bases stayed unmatched. CDR1 and CDR2 (germline): SGHNT, YYREEE (reference sequence). CDR3 in amino acids: CASRNPGQGTDTQYF. The DNA for the CDR3 is TGTGCCAGCAGAAACCCGGGACAGGGCACAGATACGCAGTATTTT.

This chain connects TRBV12-3 or TRBV12-4 to TRBJ1-6; a weak D match, TRBD1 (6 bases). V was trimmed by 6 bases and J by 8 bases, leaving 11 bases between them. This CDR3 comprises 13 residues. CDR3 in amino acids: CASRQGADSPLHF. CDR3 bases: TGTGCCAGCAGACAGGGTGCGGATTCACCCCTCCACTTT.

The chain joins TRBV28 to TRBJ1-6; 8 nucleotides align to TRBD1. Germline V gives CDR1 MDHEN, CDR2 SYDVKM. V lost 7 bases, J lost 7 bases, and 0 bases stayed unmatched. This CDR3 comprises 12 residues. The CDR3 here is CASNRGNSPLHF. DNA for the CDR3: TGTGCCAGCAACAGGGGGAATTCACCCCTCCACTTT.

This clone was recorded only once. The chain joins TRBV2 to TRBJ1-6, with D possibly matching TRBD1 (6 bases). V lost 8 bases, J lost 6 bases, and 23 bases lay in between. The germline CDR1 and CDR2 sequences are SNHLY and FYNNEI. This CDR3 contains 17 residues. For the CDR3, the DNA is TGTGCCAGCGAAGGGACACCAAGCGTAGGAGGTAATTCACCCCTCCACTTT. It specifies CASEGTPSVGGNSPLHF.

The chain links TRBV7-6 to TRBJ1-1; weak D call: TRBD1 (6 bases). Between the trimmed V and J ends, which lost 1 base and 1 base, there was a span of 10 bases. CDR3 length equals 15 residues. The germline CDR1 and CDR2 sequences are SGHVS and FNYEAQ. In DNA, the CDR3 is TGTGCCAGCAGCTTAGAGCCACAGGGGAACACTGAAGCTTTCTTT. As protein: CASSLEPQGNTEAFF.

The genes are TRBV9 and TRBJ2-2; TRBD1 matches 7 bases. The CDR3 has 16 amino acids. Germline V gene sequence: CDR1 SGDLS, CDR2 YYNGEE. V gave up 0 bases and J gave up 6 bases; unmatched junction bases: 8. The CDR3 DNA reads as TGTGCCAGCAGCGTAGGTTGGGGGACAGCCTCCGGGGAGCTGTTTTTT. It codes for CASSVGWGTASGELFF. The whole variable domain, remainder taken from reference TRBV9 and TRBJ2-2, is DSGVTQTPKHLITATGQRVTLRCSPRSGDLSVYWYQQSLDQGLQFLIQYYNGEERAKGNILERFSAQQFPDLHSELNLSSLELGDSALYFCASSVGWGTASGELFFGEGSRLTVL.

The rearrangement uses TRBV6-5 and TRBJ1-2; 8 bases match TRBD1. The CDR3 loop spans 14 amino acids. CDR1 MNHEY and CDR2 SVGAGI come from the germline V gene. Trimming at V came to 5 bases and at J to 6 bases, leaving 8 bases not matched to a gene. This CDR3 is CASSTTGDGHGYTF. The CDR3 coding sequence is TGTGCCAGCAGTACGACAGGGGACGGGCATGGCTACACCTTC.

The chain has TRBV3-1 (or the pseudogene TRBV3-2) and TRBJ2-1; the match to TRBD2 covers 12 bases. Trimming cost V 3 bases and J 6 bases; bases outside gene matches: 6. The CDR3 is 16 amino acids. The germline CDR1 and CDR2 sequences are LGHDT and YNNKEL (reference sequence). The CDR3 region has the DNA TGTGCCAGCAGCCAGTTCCTAGCGGGGGGGCGCAATGAGCAGTTCTTC. Its protein is CASSQFLAGGRNEQFF.

This clone appeared a few times. The V gene is TRBV24-1, the J gene TRBJ2-1, with D possibly being TRBD2 (5 bases). Germline V lookup: CDR1 KGHDR, CDR2 SFDVKD. The CDR3 has 16 residues. V was cut by 4 bases and J by 7 bases, with 19 bases left in between. The CDR3 region has the DNA TGTGCCACCAGTGACCCAGGAGGACGGTTCAATAATGAGCAGTTCTTC. It translates to CATSDPGGRFNNEQFF.

The chain combines TRBV5-4 with TRBJ1-5; D remains ambiguous. V lost 0 bases and J lost 3, with 4 bases in between. This CDR3 region has 13 residues. Germline V gene lookup returns CDR1 SGHNT and CDR2 YYREEE (reference sequence). This CDR3 reads CASSLDHNQPQHF. The DNA of the CDR3 is TGTGCCAGCAGCTTGGATCACAATCAGCCCCAGCATTTT.

The chain has TRBV27 and TRBJ2-1; 9 positions match TRBD1. Germline CDR1 MNHEY, CDR2 SMNVEV (reference sequence). The CDR3 consists of 18 residues. V gave up 6 bases and J gave up 6 bases; unmatched junction bases: 18. The CDR3 DNA is TGTGCCAGCAGCGGTCCCAGGACAGGGGTTTGGTCGGGCAATGAGCAGTTCTTC. This gives the protein CASSGPRTGVWSGNEQFF.

The sample holds a few counts of this clone. The chain recombines TRBV29-1 with TRBJ1-5; 9 bases agree with TRBD1. Germline-derived CDR1 and CDR2 are SQVTM and ANQGSEA. The V segment lost 5 bases and the J segment 7 bases; nucleotides outside the gene matches: 12. The CDR3 is made up of 15 amino acids. CDR3 sequence: CSVRSTGGAEQPQHF. The CDR3 bases are TGCAGCGTTAGGAGTACAGGGGGCGCAGAGCAGCCCCAGCATTTT.